The 14 T cell receptor beta chains in this list originate from one sample, sequenced in a study of T cell responses to AZD1222 COVID-19 vaccine. TCRdb keeps only in-frame clones here, not all; method: immunoSEQ multiplex PCR. Among some 170,000 clones listed, around 94% were seen once. The sequences come from peripheral blood, collected on day 0 of AZD1222 vaccination. The receptors were sampled from an adult in good health.

V gene TRBV7-9 combines with J gene TRBJ1-1; D is unclear. Trimming took 8 bases from V and 3 from J, leaving 16 bases between them. Germline-derived CDR1 and CDR2 are SEHNR and FQNEAQ (reference sequence). This CDR3 is 14 amino acids long. CDR3 coding DNA: TGTGCCAGCTTCCCTGGCGGGGTAGACACTGAAGCTTTCTTT. Translation gives CASFPGGVDTEAFF.

The CDR3: CASRSIGQSSYEQYF. CDR3 nucleotide sequence: TGCGCCAGCAGGTCCATTGGACAAAGCTCCTACGAGCAGTACTTC. The rearrangement uses TRBV5-1 and TRBJ2-7, with a tentative D call TRBD1 (5 bases). V was cut by 5 bases and J by 0 bases, with 15 bases left in between. CDR1 and CDR2 from the germline V gene are SGHRS and YFSETQ. The CDR3 has 15 residues.

V gene TRBV5-6 combines with J gene TRBJ2-5; D may be TRBD1 (6 bases). V was clipped by 3 bases and J by 1 base, with 13 bases between them. There are 15 residues in the CDR3. Germline V gives CDR1 SGHDT, CDR2 YYEEEE. CDR3 nucleotides: TGTGCCAGCAGCTCTGATAGGACAGTCCAAGAGACCCAGTACTTC. Its translation: CASSSDRTVQETQYF.

CDR3 sequence (DNA): TGTGCCAGCAGTGCAACAGGGACGGGGATCGCACGCTACACCTTC. Residues: CASSATGTGIARYTF. The chain has TRBV27 and TRBJ1-2; possibly TRBD1 for D (6 bases). Germline assignment: CDR1 MNHEY and CDR2 SMNVEV (reference sequence). The CDR3 length is 15 residues. The V end was cut by 5 bases, the J end by 9 bases, with 22 bases between.

This clone was observed once. DNA of the CDR3: TGTGCCAGCAGTTCCGAAGCGGGGCCCTACAATGAGCAGTTCTTC. Translated, it gives CASSSEAGPYNEQFF. The rearrangement uses TRBV6-5 and TRBJ2-1, with TRBD2 identical over 7 bases. The length of the CDR3 is 15 residues. Germline V CDR1 and CDR2: MNHEY, SVGAGI. Germline trimming cut 4 bases from V and 2 bases from J; bases unmatched to any gene: 5.

V usage is TRBV6-1 and J usage is TRBJ1-2; no clear D gene. The germline V gene has CDR1 MNHNS and CDR2 SASEGT. The V gene lost 1 base and the J gene lost 1 base, with 10 bases spanning the gap. The CDR3 extends over 15 amino acids. DNA for the CDR3: TGTGCCAGCAGTGAAGGTCCAGCCTTTAACTATGGCTACACCTTC. Translation: CASSEGPAFNYGYTF.

The count of this clone is one. This sequence joins TRBV27 and TRBJ1-2; tentative D call: TRBD1 (6 bases). The V and J ends lost 5 bases and 8 bases respectively, with 12 bases between them. The CDR3 extends over 12 amino acids. Germline-derived CDR1 and CDR2 are MNHEY and SMNVEV (reference sequence). The CDR3 protein is CASSRGLGGYTF. The DNA of the CDR3 is TGTGCCAGCAGTCGGGGGCTTGGGGGCTACACCTTC.

The chain has TRBV7-8 and TRBJ2-2; 10 nucleotides match TRBD2. The CDR3 spans 15 residues. Germline values: CDR1 SGHVS, CDR2 FQNEAQ. The ends lost 5 bases at V and 1 base at J; junction bases unmatched: 1. The CDR3 loop is CASSGLAENTGELFF. The DNA of the CDR3 is TGTGCCAGCAGCGGACTAGCGGAGAACACCGGGGAGCTGTTTTTT.

This chain connects TRBV11-2 to TRBJ2-2; 7 nucleotides line up with TRBD1. Per the germline V gene, CDR1 is SGHAT and CDR2 is FQNNGV. There are 14 residues in the CDR3. V was clipped by 4 bases and J by 3 bases; unmatched bases: 2. In DNA, the CDR3 is TGTGCCAGCAGCTCGGGACAGCACACCGGGGAGCTGTTTTTT. As protein: CASSSGQHTGELFF.

The J gene is TRBJ1-1, the V gene TRBV12-5; the match to TRBD1 covers 7 bases. This CDR3 region has 15 residues. CDR1 is LGHNT and CDR2 is FRNRAP in the germline V gene. Germline trimming cut 0 bases from V and 1 base from J; bases unmatched to any gene: 2. CDR3 region: CASGLVRTGNTEAFF. In DNA form, the CDR3 reads TGTGCTAGTGGTTTGGTACGGACAGGGAACACTGAAGCTTTCTTT.

This clone was recorded only once. V gene TRBV2 combines with J gene TRBJ2-1; unclear D gene. V lost 10 bases, J lost 1 base, and 8 bases lay in between. CDR3 length: 12 residues. Germline assignment: CDR1 SNHLY and CDR2 FYNNEI. The CDR3 DNA sequence: TGTGCCAACAGAAGATCCTACAATGAGCAGTTCTTC. It encodes CANRRSYNEQFF.

The chain couples TRBV6-6 to TRBJ2-7, with 7 bases identical to TRBD1. The CDR3 is 15 amino acids. Germline CDR1 MNHNY, CDR2 SVGAGI (reference sequence). V trimming: 7 bases; J trimming: 1 base; junction bases outside the gene matches: 10. For the CDR3, the DNA is TGTGCCAGCACCCTGCGGACAGGTGAATCCTACGAGCAGTACTTC. Its protein product is CASTLRTGESYEQYF.

The chain has TRBV9 and TRBJ2-1; 8 nucleotides align to TRBD1. V shed 4 bases and J 1 base; nucleotides not matched to a gene: 19. CDR3 length: 20 residues. Looked up from germline, CDR1 is SGDLS and CDR2 is YYNGEE. The CDR3 bases are TGTGCCAGCAGCATACGGACAGGGTCTTTCCTACCAGGTTCCTACAATGAGCAGTTCTTC. This codes for CASSIRTGSFLPGSYNEQFF.

This clone has only one observation. The chain joins TRBV5-1 to TRBJ2-7, with D tentatively TRBD1 (5 bases). The ends were cut back, 2 bases at V and 5 bases at J, with 17 bases in the middle. The CDR3 is 15 residues long. Germline lookup yields CDR1 SGHRS and CDR2 YFSETQ. CDR3 region: CASSLNRQAGHEQYF. CDR3 DNA sequence: TGCGCCAGCAGCTTAAACAGGCAAGCCGGCCACGAGCAGTACTTC.